What follows describes a single TCR beta chain. The antigen is not known. Regarding donors, all were healthy bone marrow donors. Researchers ran the PCR with 60 Vbeta and 13 Jbeta primers. This table comes from immunoSEQ multiplex PCR, and its TCRdb copy is limited to in-frame clones, with some not included. The repertoire includes 110,000 to 150,000 clones, 76% of them detected once, and under 2% sits in the top ten. This sample is part of a study of cytomegalovirus exposure and HLA in healthy donors. For the study at large: A prior analysis found fewer than 120 million unique TCR beta sequences from approximately 190 million T cells. Overall study results and limits: TCR sequences were mostly rare, though some public TCRs occurred in many donors.

Germline CDR1 SGHRS, CDR2 YFSETQ. Trimming cost V 2 bases and J 1 base, with 12 bases left between them. The CDR3 spans 15 residues. Sequencing used PBMCs. The chain links TRBV5-1 to TRBJ2-5; tentative D call: TRBD2 (5 bases). This clonotype was obtained from a woman in her thirties or forties in good health and CMV-seronegative. DNA of the CDR3: TGCGCCAGCAGCTTCAGAGGGCCGGGCCAAGAGACCCAGTACTTC. Translated: CASSFRGPGQETQYF.